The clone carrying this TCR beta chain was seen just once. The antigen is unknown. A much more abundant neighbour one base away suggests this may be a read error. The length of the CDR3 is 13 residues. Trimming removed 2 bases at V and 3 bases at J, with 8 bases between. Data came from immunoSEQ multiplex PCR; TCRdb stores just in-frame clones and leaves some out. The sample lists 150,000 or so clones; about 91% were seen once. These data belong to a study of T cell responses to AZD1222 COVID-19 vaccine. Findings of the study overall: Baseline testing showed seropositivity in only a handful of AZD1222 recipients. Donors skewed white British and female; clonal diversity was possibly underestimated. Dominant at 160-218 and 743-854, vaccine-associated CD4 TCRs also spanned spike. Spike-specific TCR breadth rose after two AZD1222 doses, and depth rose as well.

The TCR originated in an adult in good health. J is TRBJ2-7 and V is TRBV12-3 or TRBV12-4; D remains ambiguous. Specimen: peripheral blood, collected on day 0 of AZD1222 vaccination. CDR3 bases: TGTGCCAGCAGTTTAACCCCCTTCTACGAGCAGTACTTC. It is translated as CASSLTPFYEQYF.